Included here is one T cell receptor beta chain sequence, with context. What it recognizes is unknown. Sequencing used immunoSEQ multiplex PCR; TCRdb keeps in-frame clones, though not all of them. The sample records 82,000 or so clones, around 85% being singletons. The data are from a study of OX40 agonist ivuxolimab in advanced cancers. Study-wide context: Treatment of patients was with ivuxolimab, an agonistic anti-OX40 (CD134) antibody. Partial responses were seen in three patients, one with hepatocellular carcinoma and two with cutaneous melanoma. General observations from the study: Several nonresponders also turned out to have low normalized T-cell clonal expansion. Partial responders at 0.1-3.0 mg/kg showed near-lowest clonal expansion.

Trimming left V 0 bases short and J 0 bases short, with 6 bases between. The V gene's germline CDR1 is MGHRA and CDR2 YSYEKL. There are 16 residues in the CDR3. V gene TRBV4-1 combines with J gene TRBJ1-6, with D unclear. The sequences come from CD4+ or CD8+ T cells sorted from blood, collected in a trial of the OX40 agonist ivuxolimab. The origin of this receptor is an adult with an advanced solid tumor such as melanoma, head and neck, liver or kidney cancer. CDR3 DNA sequence: TGCGCCAGCAGCCAAGATGTGAGCTCCTATAATTCACCCCTCCACTTT. Translating it yields CASSQDVSSYNSPLHF.